This TCR beta chain was retrieved from a study of Graves' ophthalmopathy and Graves' hyperthyroidism. As the template, RNA transcripts were used to amplify TCR beta CDR3 regions. Second-round multiplex PCR came after first-round RT-PCR with HTBI primers. From the multiplex PCR reads, TCRdb called clonotypes with MiXCR, one entry per CDR3 protein. The table records over a million distinct CDR3 sequences, about two fifths of them present only once. Each hyperthyroidism patient was newly diagnosed, with under 2 months' duration, and aged 18 to 65. Patients were excluded if they had other autoimmune diseases or uncontrolled infections, and likewise if pregnancy or lactation applied. Trimming took 3 bases from V and 1 from J; bases not matched to a gene: 9. This CDR3 is 17 amino acids long.

V and J are TRBV12-3 or TRBV12-4 and TRBJ2-7, with 10 bases aligning to TRBD2. Sample: peripheral blood or thyroid tissue (not recorded which). The TCR originated in an adult man with Graves' hyperthyroidism. CDR3 in amino acids: CASSFSSSSGRSYEQYF. DNA for the CDR3: TGTGCCAGCAGTTTTTCATCCAGTAGCGGGAGGTCCTACGAGCAGTACTTC.